These 14 T cell receptor beta chains originate from one sample sequenced in a study of CD8+ T cells in alopecia areata. The treatment denotes: oral pan-JAK inhibitor, 5-10 mg twice daily. It was cDNA, reverse transcribed from extracted RNA, that served as the sequencing template. Assay: immunoSEQ multiplex PCR; the TCRdb copy retains only in-frame clones and omits some. The sample contains under 200,000 clones, 50% to 65% of which appear only once. This material consisted of CD4+ T cells sorted from blood, taken at week 24, from a patient treated with tofacitinib. These receptors were collected from a human donor with alopecia areata.

The table lists this clone with many counts. The chain combines TRBV2 with TRBJ1-2, with D possibly matching TRBD1 (5 bases). Per the germline V gene, CDR1 is SNHLY and CDR2 is FYNNEI. V lost 6 bases and J 7 bases, leaving 15 bases between the germline ends. This CDR3 spans 13 amino acids. The CDR3 nucleotides are TGTGCCAGCAGGGGGGACGGTTTGTTTGGCTACACCTTC. As protein: CASRGDGLFGYTF. Looking up the rest from reference TRBV2 and TRBJ1-2 gives the full variable domain: EPEVTQTPSHQVTQMGQEVILRCVPISNHLYFYWYRQILGQKVEFLVSFYNNEISEKSEIFDDQFSVERPDGSNFTLKIRSTKLEDSAMYFCASRGDGLFGYTFGSGTRLTVV.

This chain connects TRBV4-1 to TRBJ1-2; no clear D. The ends were cut back, 7 bases at V and 4 bases at J, with 19 bases in the middle. Germline V gene sequence: CDR1 MGHRA, CDR2 YSYEKL. The CDR3 sequence is 15 residues long. In DNA, the CDR3 is TGCGCCAGCATCGAAAAGCTAGGGAAAATCTATGGCTACACCTTC. Translating it yields CASIEKLGKIYGYTF.

The rearrangement joins TRBV25-1 to TRBJ2-2, with D unresolved. The CDR3 runs to 13 residues. Trimming removed 4 bases at V and 6 bases at J, with 9 bases between. Germline values: CDR1 MGHDK, CDR2 SYGVNS. The CDR3 is CASSGPGPGELFF. CDR3 DNA sequence: TGTGCCAGCAGTGGCCCCGGCCCCGGGGAGCTGTTTTTT. Combining the CDR3 with reference TRBV25-1 and TRBJ2-2 gives the whole variable domain EADIYQTPRYLVIGTGKKITLECSQTMGHDKMYWYQQDPGMELHLIHYSYGVNSTEKGDLSSESTVSRIRTEHFPLTLESARPSHTSQYLCASSGPGPGELFFGEGSRLTVL.

This clone was observed a handful of times. This sequence joins TRBV7-2 and TRBJ2-5; D remains unclear. Trimming took off 6 bases at V and 0 bases at J, with 8 bases between the two ends. This CDR3 comprises 13 residues. CDR1 is SGHTA, CDR2 FQGNSA, per germline. The CDR3 spells CASSELDQETQYF. CDR3 nucleotide sequence: TGTGCCAGCAGTGAACTCGACCAAGAGACCCAGTACTTC. Looking up the rest from reference TRBV7-2 and TRBJ2-5 gives the full variable domain: GAGVSQSPSNKVTEKGKDVELRCDPISGHTALYWYRQSLGQGLEFLIYFQGNSAPDKSGLPSDRFSAERTGGSVSTLTIQRTQQEDSAVYLCASSELDQETQYFGPGTRLLVL.

The rearrangement uses TRBV2 and TRBJ1-6; D is undetermined. The CDR3 runs 12 residues. Germline CDR1 and CDR2: SNHLY and FYNNEI. The V end lost 1 base, the J end lost 10 bases, and 5 bases lay between the germline ends. The CDR3 loop reads CASSEGVSPLHF. DNA of the CDR3: TGTGCCAGCAGTGAAGGGGTATCACCCCTCCACTTT.

The rearrangement joins TRBV29-1 to TRBJ2-5, with 10 bases lining up with TRBD1. With V trimmed by 3 bases and J by 4 bases, 5 bases remained unmatched. Germline V CDR1 and CDR2: SQVTM, ANQGSEA. The CDR3 consists of 14 residues. The CDR3 sequence: CSVERTGGGETQYF. In nucleotides, the CDR3 is TGCAGCGTTGAGCGGACAGGGGGAGGAGAGACCCAGTACTTC.

V gene TRBV25-1 combines with J gene TRBJ1-2; D remains unclear. Germline lookup yields CDR1 MGHDK and CDR2 SYGVNS. The CDR3 has 11 residues. The ends were cut back, 2 bases at V and 7 bases at J, with 5 bases in the middle. CDR3 coding DNA: TGTGCCAGCAGTGAAGTCGGTGGCTACACCTTC. Translating it yields CASSEVGGYTF.

The chain combines TRBV6-5 with TRBJ1-1; TRBD1 matches 9 bases. CDR1 MNHEY and CDR2 SVGAGI come from the germline V gene. Trimming at V came to 2 bases and at J to 1 base, leaving 2 bases not matched to a gene. The CDR3 runs 15 residues. CDR3 nucleotide sequence: TGTGCCAGCAGTTACACGGGACAGGGGAACACTGAAGCTTTCTTT. Encoded protein: CASSYTGQGNTEAFF.

The V gene is TRBV27, the J gene TRBJ2-3, with 8 bases lining up with TRBD2. With V trimmed by 5 bases and J by 0 bases, 1 base remained unmatched. The CDR3 spans 14 residues. CDR1 is MNHEY and CDR2 is SMNVEV in the germline V gene (reference sequence). CDR3 protein: CASSRGGSTDTQYF. CDR3 nucleotide sequence: TGTGCCAGCAGTCGCGGGGGGAGCACAGATACGCAGTATTTT.

V usage is TRBV30 and J usage is TRBJ1-1; TRBD1 matches 8 bases. CDR1 GTSNPN and CDR2 SVGIG come from the germline V gene (reference sequence). The CDR3 is made up of 13 amino acids. V lost 8 bases and J lost 1; bases outside the gene matches: 6. CDR3 region: CAITGGKNTEAFF. DNA for the CDR3: TGTGCCATAACAGGGGGGAAGAACACTGAAGCTTTCTTT.

The J gene is TRBJ2-7, the V gene TRBV7-9; D might be TRBD1 (5 bases). The CDR3 totals 13 residues. V gave up 0 bases and J gave up 5 bases, with 8 bases separating them. Germline CDR1 reads SEHNR; CDR2 reads FQNEAQ (reference sequence). CDR3 DNA: TGTGCCAGCAGCTTAGCTGGGGCGGACGAGCAGTACTTC. This translates into CASSLAGADEQYF.

The chain uses TRBV19 and TRBJ2-5, with a weak D call TRBD1 (6 bases). Germline V gene data show CDR1 as LNHDA and CDR2 as SQIVND (reference sequence). Trimming took off 5 bases at V and 2 bases at J, with 9 bases between the two ends. This CDR3 spans 13 amino acids. The CDR3 loop reads CASSSQGQETQYF. As DNA, the CDR3 is TGTGCCAGTAGTTCACAGGGTCAAGAGACCCAGTACTTC. The variable domain in full, completed from reference TRBV19 and TRBJ2-5, reads DGGITQSPKYLFRKEGQNVTLSCEQNLNHDAMYWYRQDPGQGLRLIYYSQIVNDFQKGDIAEGYSVSREKKESFPLTVTSAQKNPTAFYLCASSSQGQETQYFGPGTRLLVL.

This chain uses TRBV29-1 with TRBJ2-3; D is unresolved. V was clipped by 3 bases and J by 4 bases, with 8 bases between them. Germline V gene data show CDR1 as SQVTM and CDR2 as ANQGSEA. The CDR3 is 12 amino acids. CDR3 nucleotide sequence: TGCAGCGTTGATCTTCGGGCAGATACGCAGTATTTT. Its translation: CSVDLRADTQYF.

The rearrangement joins TRBV7-2 to TRBJ1-1, with D uncertain. V was pared by 2 bases and J by 7 bases, with 11 bases between. The length of the CDR3 is 13 residues. Germline assignment: CDR1 SGHTA and CDR2 FQGNSA. CDR3 nucleotides: TGTGCCAGCAGCTTATCACGCAGGAATGAAGCTTTCTTT. Translated: CASSLSRRNEAFF.